The subject of this entry is one T cell receptor (beta chain). Its antigen is still unknown. Produced via immunoSEQ multiplex PCR; TCRdb's table is partial and in-frame only. The sample has approximately 79,000 clones; around 80% are singletons. This sample stems from a study of PD-1 blockade in mismatch repair-deficient tumors. Study-level background: Patients had eleven to twelve mismatch repair-deficient cancer types, all previously treated and progressing. Study conclusions and caveats: Tumor-resident clones, often undetectable pretreatment in blood, expanded then contracted after pembrolizumab.

Every patient had mismatch repair deficiency by PCR or immunohistochemistry. TCR sequencing covered three patients who responded to pembrolizumab. The V gene lost 1 base and the J gene lost 3 bases, with 10 bases spanning the gap. The germline gives CDR1 LNHDA, CDR2 SQIVND (reference sequence). There are 14 residues in the CDR3. The chain uses TRBV19 and TRBJ2-7; D ambiguous. The sequence derives from an adult with mismatch repair-deficient cancer. The specimen comprised peripheral blood, sampled 44 weeks after starting pembrolizumab. In DNA form, the CDR3 reads TGTGCCAGTAGTATAGGATTAGGGTACTACGAGCAGTACTTC. This encodes CASSIGLGYYEQYF.